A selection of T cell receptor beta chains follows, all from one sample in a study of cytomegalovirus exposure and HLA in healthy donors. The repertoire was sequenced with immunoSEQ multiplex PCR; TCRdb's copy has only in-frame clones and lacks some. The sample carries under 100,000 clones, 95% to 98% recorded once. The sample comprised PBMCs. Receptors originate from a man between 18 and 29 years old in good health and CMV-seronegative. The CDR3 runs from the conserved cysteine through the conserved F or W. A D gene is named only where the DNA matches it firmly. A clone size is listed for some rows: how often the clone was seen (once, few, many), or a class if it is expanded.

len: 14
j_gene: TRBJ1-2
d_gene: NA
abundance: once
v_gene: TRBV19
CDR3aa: CASSIPGPGLGYTF
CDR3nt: TGTGCCAGTAGTATTCCAGGCCCCGGTCTTGGCTACACCTTC

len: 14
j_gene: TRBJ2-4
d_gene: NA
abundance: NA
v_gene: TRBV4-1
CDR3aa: CASSLRQQGNIQYF
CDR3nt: TGCGCCAGCAGCCTACGACAACAGGGAAACATTCAGTACTTC

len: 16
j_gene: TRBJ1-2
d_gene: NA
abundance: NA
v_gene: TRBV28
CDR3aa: CASSPRSARGFYGYTF
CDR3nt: TGTGCCAGCAGTCCCCGGAGCGCCAGAGGCTTCTATGGCTACACCTTC

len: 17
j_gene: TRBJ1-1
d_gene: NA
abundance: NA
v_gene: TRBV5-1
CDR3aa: CASSLTPSREVNTEAFF
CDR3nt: TGCGCCAGCAGCTTAACCCCCTCCAGGGAAGTGAACACTGAAGCTTTCTTT

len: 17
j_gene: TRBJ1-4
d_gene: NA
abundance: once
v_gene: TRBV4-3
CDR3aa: CASSHDLGGGGGEKLFF
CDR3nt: TGCGCCAGCAGCCACGACTTAGGGGGGGGAGGAGGTGAAAAACTGTTTTTT

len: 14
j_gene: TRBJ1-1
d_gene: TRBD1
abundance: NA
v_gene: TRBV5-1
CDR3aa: CASSEPTGDTEAFF
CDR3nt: TGCGCCAGCAGCGAACCTACAGGGGACACTGAAGCTTTCTTT

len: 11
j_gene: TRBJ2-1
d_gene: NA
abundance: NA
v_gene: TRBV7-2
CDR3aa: CASSLRGEQFF
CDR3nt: TGTGCCAGCAGCTTAAGGGGGGAGCAGTTCTTC

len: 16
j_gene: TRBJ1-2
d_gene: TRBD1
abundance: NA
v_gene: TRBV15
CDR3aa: CATSRDEPLTGNGYTF
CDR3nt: TGTGCCACCAGCAGAGATGAACCACTGACAGGGAATGGCTACACCTTC

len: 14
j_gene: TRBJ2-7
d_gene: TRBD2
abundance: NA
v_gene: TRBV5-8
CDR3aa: CASSVLAFPYEQYF
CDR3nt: TGTGCCAGCAGCGTACTAGCGTTTCCCTACGAGCAGTACTTC

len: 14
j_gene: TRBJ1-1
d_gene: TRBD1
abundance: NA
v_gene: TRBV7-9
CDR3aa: CASSLTGDDTEAFF
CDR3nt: TGTGCCAGCAGCTTGACAGGGGATGACACTGAAGCTTTCTTT

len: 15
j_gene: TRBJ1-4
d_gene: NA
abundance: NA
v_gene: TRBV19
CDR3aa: CASSIPWRTNEKLFF
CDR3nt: TGTGCCAGTAGTATCCCCTGGAGGACTAATGAAAAACTGTTTTTT

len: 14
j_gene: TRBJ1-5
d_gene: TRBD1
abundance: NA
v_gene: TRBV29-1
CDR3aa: CSVGTGMRNQPQHF
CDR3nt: TGCAGCGTTGGGACAGGGATGCGCAATCAGCCCCAGCATTTT

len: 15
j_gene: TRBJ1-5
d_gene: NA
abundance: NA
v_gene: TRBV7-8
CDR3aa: CASSPLQGFGQPQHF
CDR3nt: TGTGCCAGCAGCCCACTACAGGGATTTGGGCAGCCCCAGCATTTT

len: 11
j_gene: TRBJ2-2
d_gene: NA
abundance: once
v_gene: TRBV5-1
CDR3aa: CASSQPGELFF
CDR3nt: TGCGCCAGCAGCCAACCGGGAGAGCTGTTTTTT

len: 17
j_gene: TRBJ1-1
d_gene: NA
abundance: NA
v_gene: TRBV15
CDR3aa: CATSRDFGQQMNTEAFF
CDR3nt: TGTGCCACCAGCAGAGATTTTGGGCAGCAAATGAACACTGAAGCTTTCTTT

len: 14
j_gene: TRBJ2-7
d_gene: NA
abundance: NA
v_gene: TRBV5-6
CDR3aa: CASSLVGATYEQYF
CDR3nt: TGTGCCAGCAGCTTGGTGGGAGCAACCTACGAGCAGTACTTC

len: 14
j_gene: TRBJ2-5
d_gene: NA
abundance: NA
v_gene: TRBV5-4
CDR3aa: CASSRTGREETQYF
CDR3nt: TGTGCCAGCAGCCGGACAGGGAGGGAAGAGACCCAGTACTTC

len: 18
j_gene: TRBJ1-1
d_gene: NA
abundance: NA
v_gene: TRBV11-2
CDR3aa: CASSLDLFVRDKRTEAFF
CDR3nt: TGTGCCAGCAGCTTAGATCTTTTTGTGAGGGACAAGAGGACTGAAGCTTTCTTT

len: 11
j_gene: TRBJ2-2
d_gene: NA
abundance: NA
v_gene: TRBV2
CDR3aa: CASSPPGELFF
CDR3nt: TGTGCCAGCAGCCCCCCAGGGGAGCTGTTTTTT

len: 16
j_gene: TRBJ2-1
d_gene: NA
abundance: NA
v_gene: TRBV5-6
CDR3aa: CASTELLSGSYNEQFF
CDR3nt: TGTGCCAGCACCGAATTACTTAGCGGTTCCTACAATGAGCAGTTCTTC

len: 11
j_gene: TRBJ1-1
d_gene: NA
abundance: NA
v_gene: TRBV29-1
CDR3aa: CSVPTPSGAFF
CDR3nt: TGCAGCGTTCCCACCCCGTCGGGTGCTTTCTTT

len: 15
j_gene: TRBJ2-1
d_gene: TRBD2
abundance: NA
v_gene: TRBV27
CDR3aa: CASSLGTSGDNEQFF
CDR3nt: TGTGCCAGCAGTTTGGGGACTAGCGGTGACAATGAGCAGTTCTTC

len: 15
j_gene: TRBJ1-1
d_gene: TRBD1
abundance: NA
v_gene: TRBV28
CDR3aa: CASSTDRGMNTEAFF
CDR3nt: TGTGCCAGCAGCACTGACAGGGGAATGAACACTGAAGCTTTCTTT

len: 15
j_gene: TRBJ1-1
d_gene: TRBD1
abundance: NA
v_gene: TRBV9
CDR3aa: CASSPGTGYSTEAFF
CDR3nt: TGTGCCAGCAGCCCGGGGACAGGGTATAGCACTGAAGCTTTCTTT

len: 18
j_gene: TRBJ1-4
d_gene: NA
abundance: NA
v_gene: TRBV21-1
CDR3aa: CASSTLSQTGTRREKLFF
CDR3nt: TGTGCCAGCAGCACCTTAAGCCAGACAGGGACAAGAAGGGAAAAACTGTTTTTT

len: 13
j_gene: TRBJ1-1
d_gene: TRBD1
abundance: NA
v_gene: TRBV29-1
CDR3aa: CSARGTGGTEAFF
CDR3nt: TGCAGCGCCAGAGGGACAGGGGGCACTGAAGCTTTCTTT